This T cell receptor beta chain was recorded in a study of T cell changes during pregnancy in multiple sclerosis. The ends lost 4 bases at V and 4 bases at J; junction bases unmatched: 7. This CDR3 is 16 amino acids long. Germline V gene data show CDR1 as LGHNA and CDR2 as YSLEER. Only in-frame clones appear in the TCRdb table, and some are missing; sequencing was by immunoSEQ multiplex PCR. The sample has 70,000 to 90,000 clones; approximately 92% are singletons. This sequence joins TRBV4-3 and TRBJ1-4; 9 bases match TRBD1. This sequence was found in a female donor with multiple sclerosis, enrolled in a pregnancy study. Sequencing used peripheral blood, obtained in the first trimester of pregnancy. The CDR3 loop reads CASSPTGGSGNEKLFF. CDR3 nucleotide sequence: TGCGCCAGCAGCCCGACAGGGGGATCTGGTAATGAAAAACTGTTTTTT.